This TCR beta chain is from a study of blood T cell repertoires in COVID-19. Study in general: Samples representing acute and convalescent COVID-19 were sourced from the United States, Italy and Spain. Sources were T cells, B-cell-depleted T cells, or PBMCs; the material itself was cDNA or gDNA.

CDR1 and CDR2 (germline): GTSNPN, SVGIG (reference sequence). The CDR3 runs to 12 residues. V was clipped by 4 bases and J by 9 bases; unmatched bases: 7. In the authors' workflow: Nucleated cell number was recorded as an estimate derived from reference gene primer amplification. Sequenced by immunoSEQ multiplex PCR; TCRdb stores in-frame clones only, minus some. V, J and clone size derive from that table, while D and trimming were established from the DNA sequence. The data hold about 300,000 clones, with around 86% observed a single time. Sequencing used peripheral blood. The chain employs TRBV30 and TRBJ2-3, with 7 bases aligning to TRBD1. The clonotype was recovered from a woman aged 40 to 49 who had recovered from COVID-19. CDR3 nucleotide sequence: TGTGCCTGGACCCCCGGGACAGCAACGCAGTATTTT. This codes for CAWTPGTATQYF.